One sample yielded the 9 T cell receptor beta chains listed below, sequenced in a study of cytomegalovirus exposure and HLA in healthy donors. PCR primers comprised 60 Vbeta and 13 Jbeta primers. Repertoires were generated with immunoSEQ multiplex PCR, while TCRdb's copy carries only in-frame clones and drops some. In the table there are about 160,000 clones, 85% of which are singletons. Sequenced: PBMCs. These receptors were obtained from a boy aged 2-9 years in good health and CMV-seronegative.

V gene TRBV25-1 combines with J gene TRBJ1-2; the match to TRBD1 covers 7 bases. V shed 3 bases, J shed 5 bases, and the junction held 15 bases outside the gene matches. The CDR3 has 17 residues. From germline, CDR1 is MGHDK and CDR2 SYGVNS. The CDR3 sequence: CASSDLNRGEGIYGYTF. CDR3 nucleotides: TGTGCCAGCAGTGACCTAAACAGGGGCGAGGGAATTTATGGCTACACCTTC.

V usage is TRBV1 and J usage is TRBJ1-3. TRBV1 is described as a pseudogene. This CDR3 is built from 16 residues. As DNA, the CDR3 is TGCACCAGCAGCCGTCCTTTTACCCTAGCTGGAAACACCATATATTTT. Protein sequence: CTSSRPFTLAGNTIYF.

The CDR3 here is CASSPRIGTENTEAFF. CDR3 in DNA: TGTGCCAGCTCACCAAGGATCGGGACAGAGAACACTGAAGCTTTCTTT. This chain connects TRBV18 to TRBJ1-1, with 7 bases aligning to TRBD1. The V segment lost 2 bases and the J segment 1 base; nucleotides outside the gene matches: 7. Germline CDR1 KGHSH, CDR2 LQKENI. This CDR3 has 16 residues.

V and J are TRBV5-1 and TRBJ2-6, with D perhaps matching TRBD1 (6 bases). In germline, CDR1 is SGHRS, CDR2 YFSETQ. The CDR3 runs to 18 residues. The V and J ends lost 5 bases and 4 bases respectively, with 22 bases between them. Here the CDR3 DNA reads TGCGCCAGCAGTTACAGGGATCCAATAGCTAGCGGGGCCAACGTCCTGACTTTC. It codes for CASSYRDPIASGANVLTF.

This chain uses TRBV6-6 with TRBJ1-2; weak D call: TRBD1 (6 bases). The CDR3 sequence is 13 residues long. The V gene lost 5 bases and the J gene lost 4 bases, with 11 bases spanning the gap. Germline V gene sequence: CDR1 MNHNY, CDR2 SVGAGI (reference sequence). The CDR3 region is CASSKLQGYGYTF. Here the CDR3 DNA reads TGTGCCAGCAGTAAATTACAGGGCTATGGCTACACCTTC.

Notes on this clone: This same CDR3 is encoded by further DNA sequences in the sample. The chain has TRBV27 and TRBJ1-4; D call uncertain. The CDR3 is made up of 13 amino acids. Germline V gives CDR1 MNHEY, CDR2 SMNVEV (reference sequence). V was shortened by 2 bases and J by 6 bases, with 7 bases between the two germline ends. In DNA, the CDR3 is TGTGCCAGCAGTTTAGGGCAGTATGAAAAACTGTTTTTT. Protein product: CASSLGQYEKLFF.

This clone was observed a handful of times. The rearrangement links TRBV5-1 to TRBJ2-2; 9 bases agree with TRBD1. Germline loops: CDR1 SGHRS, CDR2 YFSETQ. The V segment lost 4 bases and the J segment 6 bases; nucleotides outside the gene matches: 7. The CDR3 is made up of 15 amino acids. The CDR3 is CASSQDRGVPGELFF. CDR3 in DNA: TGCGCCAGCAGCCAGGACAGGGGAGTCCCCGGGGAGCTGTTTTTT.

The CDR3 sequence: CASSLGGTVGPSGNTIYF. DNA for the CDR3: TGCGCCAGCAGCTTGGGGGGGACAGTAGGCCCCTCTGGAAACACCATATATTTT. V and J are TRBV5-1 and TRBJ1-3, with TRBD1 identical over 7 bases. With 0 bases clipped from V and 0 bases from J, the junction kept 9 bases outside the gene matches. Per germline, CDR1 SGHRS and CDR2 YFSETQ. The CDR3 runs to 18 residues. The entire variable domain, with the rest obtained from reference TRBV5-1 and TRBJ1-3, is as follows: KAGVTQTPRYLIKTRGQQVTLSCSPISGHRSVSWYQQTPGQGLQFLFEYFSETQRNKGNFPGRFSGRQFSNSRSEMNVSTLELGDSALYLCASSLGGTVGPSGNTIYFGEGSWLTVV.

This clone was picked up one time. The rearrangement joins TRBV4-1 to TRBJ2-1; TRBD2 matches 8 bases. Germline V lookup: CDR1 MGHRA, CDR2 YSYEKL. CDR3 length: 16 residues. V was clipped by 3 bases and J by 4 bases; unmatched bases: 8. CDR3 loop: CASSQGPGGRYNEQFF. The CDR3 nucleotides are TGCGCCAGCAGCCAGGGTCCGGGGGGGCGGTACAATGAGCAGTTCTTC.